Sequencing of this T cell receptor (beta chain) was carried out in a study of cytomegalovirus exposure and HLA in healthy donors. This CDR3 has 19 residues. Germline CDR1 reads LGHNA; CDR2 reads YNFKEQ. The V and J ends lost 1 base and 2 bases, in that order; junction bases with no gene match: 13. PCR amplification relied on 60 Vbeta primers (plus 13 Jbeta primers). Clones were sequenced by immunoSEQ multiplex PCR, and TCRdb holds only the in-frame ones, with some missing. The table lists some 100,000 clones, roughly 83% of them singletons. This TCR came from a female donor in good health and CMV-seropositive. The gene calls are TRBV4-2 and TRBJ1-4; TRBD1 matches 7 bases. Sequencing was performed on PBMCs. CDR3 in amino acids: CASSQGQGRSVPTNEKLFF. The DNA of the CDR3 is TGTGCCAGCAGCCAAGGACAGGGAAGATCCGTTCCCACTAATGAAAAACTGTTTTTT.